This TCR beta chain is from a study of T cell responses to AZD1222 COVID-19 vaccine. The overall study: Second-dose timings of about 4 or about 12 weeks were pooled. General observations from the study: AZD1222 recipients seropositive at baseline numbered only six. Regions 160-218 and 743-854 dominated among vaccine-associated CD4 TCRs spanning spike. Targeting of unmutated variant regions was reportedly seen in nearly half of spike-specific TCRs.

Only in-frame clones appear in the TCRdb table, and some are missing; sequencing was by immunoSEQ multiplex PCR. The table has about 82,000 clones, more than 80% seen once. A note on this clone: Its cognate antigen is unknown.

Germline CDR1 is SNHLY and CDR2 is FYNNEI. CDR3 size: 19 residues. The ends lost 3 bases at V and 0 bases at J; junction bases unmatched: 14. The TCR sequence derives from an adult in good health. The rearrangement links TRBV2 to TRBJ2-7; 10 bases match TRBD2. Source: peripheral blood, taken on day 0 of AZD1222 vaccination. This CDR3 is CASSEQSPRLAGSSYEQYF. CDR3 DNA: TGTGCCAGCAGTGAGCAGTCCCCCAGACTAGCGGGTAGCTCCTACGAGCAGTACTTC.